Below, 28 T cell receptor beta chains from the same sample are listed, as sequenced in a study of OX40 agonist ivuxolimab in advanced cancers. Libraries were prepared by immunoSEQ multiplex PCR; TCRdb keeps only in-frame clonotypes and omits some of them. Of about 69,000 clones in the sample, roughly nine tenths were seen once. The sequenced sample was CD4+ or CD8+ T cells sorted from blood, obtained in a trial of the OX40 agonist ivuxolimab. The source is an adult with an advanced solid tumor such as melanoma, head and neck, liver or kidney cancer.

The rearrangement links TRBV6-1 to TRBJ2-5; D may correspond to TRBD1 or TRBD2 (5 bases each). Germline CDR1 MNHNS, CDR2 SASEGT. With 4 bases removed from V and 7 bases from J, the gap between germline ends came to 13 bases. This CDR3 has 13 residues. The CDR3 reads CASSAGAIWTQYF. The CDR3 nucleotides are TGTGCCAGCAGTGCCGGGGCCATCTGGACCCAGTACTTC.

The rearrangement uses TRBV9 and TRBJ1-5, with a possible D match to TRBD1 (5 bases). CDR3 size: 15 residues. Germline V gives CDR1 SGDLS, CDR2 YYNGEE. Trimming took 2 bases from V and 5 from J, leaving 14 bases between them. The CDR3 coding sequence is TGTGCCAGCAGCGTCCAGGGAGGCCGCGATCAGCCCCAGCATTTT. Protein: CASSVQGGRDQPQHF.

This clone was seen once. The chain recombines TRBV5-1 with TRBJ2-1; TRBD2 might be the D (5 bases). Germline CDR1 reads SGHRS; CDR2 reads YFSETQ. This CDR3 has 14 amino acids. Trimming pared 1 base from V and 6 bases from J, leaving 11 bases between. DNA of the CDR3: TGCGCCAGCAGCTTGCTAGCTTCATCCAATGAGCAGTTCTTC. Translated: CASSLLASSNEQFF. Complete variable domain (other parts from reference TRBV5-1 and TRBJ2-1): KAGVTQTPRYLIKTRGQQVTLSCSPISGHRSVSWYQQTPGQGLQFLFEYFSETQRNKGNFPGRFSGRQFSNSRSEMNVSTLELGDSALYLCASSLLASSNEQFFGPGTRLTVL.

The chain couples TRBV5-1 to TRBJ2-7, with D unresolved. Trimming stripped 4 bases from V and 3 bases from J, with 17 bases between. Per germline, CDR1 SGHRS and CDR2 YFSETQ. The CDR3 has 15 amino acids. The CDR3 coding sequence is TGCGCCAGCAGCCCTACCGCCCTACAAGGCTACGAGCAGTACTTC. Protein: CASSPTALQGYEQYF.

The chain carries TRBV5-4 and TRBJ2-7; no clear D gene. Trimming took 0 bases from V and 6 from J, leaving 10 bases between them. CDR3 length: 13 residues. Looked up from germline, CDR1 is SGHNT and CDR2 is YYREEE (reference sequence). The CDR3 region is CASSLELTTEQYF. The CDR3 coding sequence is TGTGCCAGCAGCTTGGAGCTTACGACCGAGCAGTACTTC.

The chain carries TRBV28 and TRBJ1-2; D uncertain. This CDR3 spans 14 amino acids. Between the trimmed V and J ends, which lost 3 bases and 4 bases, there was a span of 12 bases. Germline V gives CDR1 MDHEN, CDR2 SYDVKM. The CDR3 coding sequence is TGTGCCAGCAGTTTTCGTACCCCTAGCTATGGCTACACCTTC. The encoded protein is CASSFRTPSYGYTF.

This chain connects TRBV6-5 to TRBJ1-2; D remains unclear. The germline V and J ends were trimmed by 0 bases and 8 bases, with 13 bases remaining between them. This CDR3 is built from 14 residues. CDR1 MNHEY and CDR2 SVGAGI come from the germline V gene. CDR3 DNA: TGTGCCAGCAGTTACTCTGTCGGGTTCCGGGGCTACACCTTC. Translating it yields CASSYSVGFRGYTF.

The V and J genes are TRBV2 and TRBJ2-7; D is undetermined. Trimming cost V 3 bases and J 7 bases, with 7 bases left between them. The V gene's germline CDR1 is SNHLY and CDR2 FYNNEI. CDR3 length: 11 amino acids. The CDR3 loop reads CASSDPAEQYF. The DNA for the CDR3 is TGTGCCAGCAGTGATCCGGCGGAGCAGTACTTC. Together with reference TRBV2 and TRBJ2-7, the CDR3 gives the full variable domain: EPEVTQTPSHQVTQMGQEVILRCVPISNHLYFYWYRQILGQKVEFLVSFYNNEISEKSEIFDDQFSVERPDGSNFTLKIRSTKLEDSAMYFCASSDPAEQYFGPGTRLTVT.

CDR3 in amino acids: CASRVVGADTEAFF. CDR3 coding DNA: TGCGCCAGCAGGGTTGTGGGGGCTGACACTGAAGCTTTCTTT. V gene TRBV5-1 combines with J gene TRBJ1-1, with D perhaps TRBD1 (6 bases). Per germline, CDR1 SGHRS and CDR2 YFSETQ. CDR3 size: 14 residues. Trimming shortened V by 5 bases and J by 3 bases, and 14 bases separated the two germline ends.

The chain has TRBV4-1 and TRBJ1-1; tentative D call: TRBD1 (6 bases). The CDR3 runs to 16 residues. The V gene's germline CDR1 is MGHRA and CDR2 YSYEKL. Trimming removed 3 bases from V and 0 bases from J, with 14 bases in between. CDR3 protein: CASSHPGGHMNTEAFF. CDR3 nucleotide sequence: TGCGCCAGCAGCCACCCCGGGGGACACATGAACACTGAAGCTTTCTTT.

The chain couples TRBV30 to TRBJ2-7, with 9 bases aligning to TRBD1. Per germline, CDR1 GTSNPN and CDR2 SVGIG (reference sequence). V trimming: 2 bases; J trimming: 3 bases; junction bases outside the gene matches: 2. The CDR3 is 13 residues long. The CDR3 is CAWSTDRGYEQYF. The CDR3, as DNA: TGTGCCTGGAGTACGGACAGGGGCTACGAGCAGTACTTC.

J is TRBJ2-1 and V is TRBV6-1; possible D gene TRBD1, 6 bases. This CDR3 is 14 amino acids long. Germline CDR1 and CDR2: MNHNS and SASEGT. V lost 6 bases to trimming and J lost 4 bases, with 13 bases between them. CDR3 bases: TGTGCCAGCAGGGGGGCAGGACAGTACAATGAGCAGTTCTTC. Protein product: CASRGAGQYNEQFF.

About this clone: The same CDR3 is also encoded by other DNA sequences in this sample. The V call is TRBV10-1, the J call TRBJ2-7; 8 nucleotides line up with TRBD2. Germline CDR1 WNHNN, CDR2 SYGVQD (reference sequence). The CDR3 has 14 residues. Trimming at V came to 3 bases and at J to 0 bases, leaving 1 base not matched to a gene. The CDR3 reads CASSESGSSYEQYF. In nucleotides, the CDR3 is TGCGCCAGCAGTGAAAGCGGGAGCTCCTACGAGCAGTACTTC.

The chain couples TRBV10-1 to TRBJ2-7, with D perhaps given as TRBD1 or TRBD2 (6 bases each). Trimming pared 5 bases from V and 4 bases from J, leaving 18 bases between. Germline V lookup: CDR1 WNHNN, CDR2 SYGVQD (reference sequence). The CDR3 is made up of 15 amino acids. CDR3 sequence reads: CASSRGGGGEYEQYF. The CDR3 DNA reads as TGCGCCAGCAGTAGGGGTGGAGGGGGAGAGTACGAGCAGTACTTC.

A single count supports this clone. The chain carries TRBV7-6 and TRBJ2-7; 9 positions agree with TRBD2. The germline gives CDR1 SGHVS, CDR2 FNYEAQ. V dropped 1 base and J dropped 4; count of bases not matched to a gene: 8. The CDR3 has 16 amino acids. CDR3 protein: CASSLVGAGGPYEQYF. The CDR3 DNA is TGTGCCAGCAGCTTAGTAGGTGCGGGAGGGCCTTACGAGCAGTACTTC.

The chain carries TRBV5-8 and TRBJ2-2, with 7 bases aligning to TRBD2. Losses at the gene ends were 2 bases for V and 4 bases for J; bases not matched to a gene: 8. The CDR3 loop spans 16 amino acids. From germline, CDR1 is SGHTS and CDR2 YDEGEE. CDR3 sequence reads: CASSFLLGGGTGELFF. The CDR3 region has the DNA TGTGCCAGCAGCTTCCTCCTTGGGGGGGGCACCGGGGAGCTGTTTTTT.

This sequence joins TRBV25-1 and TRBJ1-1; no clear D gene. CDR3 length equals 14 residues. Trimming shortened V by 1 base and J by 3 bases, and 9 bases separated the two germline ends. Per germline, CDR1 MGHDK and CDR2 SYGVNS. Here the CDR3 reads CASSELYPYTEAFF. CDR3 DNA: TGTGCCAGCAGTGAATTGTACCCGTACACTGAAGCTTTCTTT.

This sequence joins TRBV19 and TRBJ1-2, with D tentatively TRBD1 (6 bases). CDR1 is LNHDA and CDR2 is SQIVND in the germline V gene (reference sequence). The CDR3 has 15 amino acids. Trimming stripped 3 bases from V and 7 bases from J, with 18 bases between. As DNA, the CDR3 is TGTGCCAGTAGTATGATGACAGGTCCCGGTTCTGGCTACACCTTC. This gives the protein CASSMMTGPGSGYTF. Using reference TRBV19 and TRBJ1-2 for the parts outside the CDR3, the full variable domain is DGGITQSPKYLFRKEGQNVTLSCEQNLNHDAMYWYRQDPGQGLRLIYYSQIVNDFQKGDIAEGYSVSREKKESFPLTVTSAQKNPTAFYLCASSMMTGPGSGYTFGSGTRLTVV.

This clone occurred a few times. The rearrangement uses TRBV7-3 and TRBJ2-6; D gene uncertain. Trimming cost V 5 bases and J 0 bases, with 5 bases left between them. From germline, CDR1 is SGHTA and CDR2 FQGTGA. The CDR3 spans 14 residues. The CDR3 region has the DNA TGTGCCAGCAGCGCCTACTCTGGGGCCAACGTCCTGACTTTC. Amino acids: CASSAYSGANVLTF.

This rearrangement joins TRBV7-2 to TRBJ1-3, with D hard to call. The CDR3 length is 14 residues. With 2 bases removed from V and 4 bases from J, the gap between germline ends came to 9 bases. The V gene's germline CDR1 is SGHTA and CDR2 FQGNSA. CDR3 in amino acids: CASSLIREGNTIYF. Written as DNA, the CDR3 is TGTGCCAGCAGCTTAATTAGGGAAGGAAACACCATATATTTT.

The V and J genes are TRBV18 and TRBJ2-7, with D unclear. CDR3 size: 13 residues. CDR1 and CDR2 (germline): KGHSH, LQKENI. V was clipped by 3 bases and J by 2 bases, with 8 bases between them. CDR3 sequence (DNA): TGTGCCAGCTCACCGGCCCTGGCCTACGAGCAGTACTTC. Translating gives CASSPALAYEQYF.

The chain combines TRBV10-2 with TRBJ1-5, with D unresolved. V lost 0 bases and J 5 bases, leaving 14 bases between the germline ends. Germline V gene sequence: CDR1 WSHSY, CDR2 SAAADI. This CDR3 comprises 16 residues. CDR3 protein: CASSESLGRADQPQHF. For the CDR3, the DNA is TGCGCCAGCAGTGAGTCGTTAGGAAGGGCTGATCAGCCCCAGCATTTT.

The chain combines TRBV15 with TRBJ1-2; no definite D call. The CDR3 contains 17 residues. V was pared by 1 base and J by 0 bases, with 15 bases between. CDR1 and CDR2 from the germline V gene are LNHNV and YYDKDF (reference sequence). The CDR3 region is CATSRGGPGRANYGYTF. The CDR3, as DNA: TGTGCCACCAGCAGAGGTGGCCCCGGCCGAGCTAACTATGGCTACACCTTC.

CDR3 amino acids: CATSKIGTGADEQFF. The CDR3, as DNA: TGTGCCACCAGCAAAATTGGGACAGGGGCGGATGAGCAGTTCTTC. The rearrangement links TRBV15 to TRBJ2-1; 10 nucleotides match TRBD1. The CDR3 sequence is 15 residues long. V trimming: 4 bases; J trimming: 8 bases; junction bases outside the gene matches: 8. Germline CDR1 reads LNHNV; CDR2 reads YYDKDF (reference sequence).

The chain has TRBV11-1 and TRBJ2-5, with 9 bases aligning to TRBD2. The CDR3 totals 18 residues. Per the germline V gene, CDR1 is SGHAT and CDR2 is FQDESV (reference sequence). Trimming removed 5 bases from V and 1 base from J; junction bases left unmatched: 14. CDR3 nucleotides: TGTGCCAGCAGCAGAAACCCCGGGGTTAGCGGGAGCCAAGAGACCCAGTACTTC. This encodes CASSRNPGVSGSQETQYF.

This clone appeared once. V usage is TRBV28 and J usage is TRBJ2-7, with D unresolved. The germline CDR1 and CDR2 sequences are MDHEN and SYDVKM. The CDR3 has 16 amino acids. The V and J ends lost 2 bases and 0 bases respectively, with 14 bases between them. The CDR3: CASSLAVGSSSYEQYF. The DNA of the CDR3 is TGTGCCAGCAGTTTAGCTGTCGGTTCAAGCTCCTACGAGCAGTACTTC.

The chain uses TRBV14 and TRBJ2-1; the D call may be TRBD1 or TRBD2 (5 bases each). Looked up from germline, CDR1 is SGHDN and CDR2 is FVKESK. V was pared by 0 bases and J by 3 bases, with 15 bases between. The CDR3 contains 17 residues. CDR3 sequence reads: CASSQDLPTAVYNEQFF. The CDR3 DNA reads TGTGCCAGCAGCCAAGATCTCCCGACAGCGGTCTACAATGAGCAGTTCTTC.

The rearrangement joins TRBV9 to TRBJ1-5, with D possibly being TRBD1 (5 bases). Germline V gene data show CDR1 as SGDLS and CDR2 as YYNGEE. Trimming shortened V by 4 bases and J by 1 base, and 6 bases separated the two germline ends. The CDR3 sequence is 13 residues long. The CDR3 coding sequence is TGTGCCAGCAGCCGGGACAGCAATCAGCCCCAGCATTTT. Amino acid sequence: CASSRDSNQPQHF. The whole variable domain, filled in from reference TRBV9 and TRBJ1-5, reads DSGVTQTPKHLITATGQRVTLRCSPRSGDLSVYWYQQSLDQGLQFLIQYYNGEERAKGNILERFSAQQFPDLHSELNLSSLELGDSALYFCASSRDSNQPQHFGDGTRLSIL.